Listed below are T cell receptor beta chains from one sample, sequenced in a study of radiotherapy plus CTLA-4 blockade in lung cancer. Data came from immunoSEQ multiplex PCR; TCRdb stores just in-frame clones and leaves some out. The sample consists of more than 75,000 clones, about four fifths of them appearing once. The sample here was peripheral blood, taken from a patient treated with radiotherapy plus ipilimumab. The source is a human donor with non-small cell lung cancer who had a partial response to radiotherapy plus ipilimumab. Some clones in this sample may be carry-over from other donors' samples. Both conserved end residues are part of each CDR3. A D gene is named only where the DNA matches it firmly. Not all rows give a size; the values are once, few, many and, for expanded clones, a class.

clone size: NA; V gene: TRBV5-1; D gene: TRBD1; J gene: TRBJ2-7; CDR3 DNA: TGCGCCAGCACCCCGTGGGCAGGGGGCAACGAGCAGTACTTC; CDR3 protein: CASTPWAGGNEQYF
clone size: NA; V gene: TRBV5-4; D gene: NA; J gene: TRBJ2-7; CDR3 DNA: TGTGCCAGCAGCCAGGACGGACTCTACGAGCAGTACTTC; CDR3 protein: CASSQDGLYEQYF
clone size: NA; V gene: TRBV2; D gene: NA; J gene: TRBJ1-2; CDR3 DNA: TGTGCCAGCAGTGAAGCGCTTCGGGGTAGGGGGGGCTACACCTTC; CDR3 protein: CASSEALRGRGGYTF
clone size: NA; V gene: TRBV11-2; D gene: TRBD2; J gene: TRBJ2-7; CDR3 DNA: TGTGCCAGCAGCCCGGGACTAGCGGCAGGCGAGCAGTACTTC; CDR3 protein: CASSPGLAAGEQYF
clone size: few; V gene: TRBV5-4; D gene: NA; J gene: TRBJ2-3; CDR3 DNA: TGTGCCAGCAGCTTGGACTCGCGCACAGATACGCAGTATTTT; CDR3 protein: CASSLDSRTDTQYF
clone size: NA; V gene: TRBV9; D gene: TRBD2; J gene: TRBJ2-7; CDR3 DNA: TGTGCCAGCAGCGTAGAGGCCAGCGGGGGGTACGAGCAGTACTTC; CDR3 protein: CASSVEASGGYEQYF
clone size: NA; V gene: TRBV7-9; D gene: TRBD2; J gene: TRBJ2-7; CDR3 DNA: TGTGCCAGCAGCCCGGGACTAGTTGGCTACGAGCAGTACTTC; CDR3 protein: CASSPGLVGYEQYF
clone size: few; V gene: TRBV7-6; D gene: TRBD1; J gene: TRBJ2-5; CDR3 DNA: TGTGCCAGCAGCTTAATCAGGGGGCAACAAGAGACCCAGTACTTC; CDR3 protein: CASSLIRGQQETQYF
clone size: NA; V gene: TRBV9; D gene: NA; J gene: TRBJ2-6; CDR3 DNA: TGTGCCAGCAGCGTAGGGTCAGGGTTCGGCTCTGGGGCCAACGTCCTGACTTTC; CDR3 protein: CASSVGSGFGSGANVLTF
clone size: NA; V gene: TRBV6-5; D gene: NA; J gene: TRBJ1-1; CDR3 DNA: TGTGCCAGCAGTTCGAGCGTAGTGGCTTTCTTT; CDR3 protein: CASSSSVVAFF
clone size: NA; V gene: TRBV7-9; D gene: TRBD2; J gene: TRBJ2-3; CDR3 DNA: TGTGCCAGTTCTTCCCGCGGGGGGGTGGGAGATACGCAGTATTTT; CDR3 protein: CASSSRGGVGDTQYF
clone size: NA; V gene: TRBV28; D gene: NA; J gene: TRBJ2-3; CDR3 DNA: TGTGCCAGCAGTTTAATGGGAGCCCCTAGCACAGATACGCAGTATTTT; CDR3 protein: CASSLMGAPSTDTQYF
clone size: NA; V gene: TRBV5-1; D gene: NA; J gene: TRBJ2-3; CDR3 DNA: TGCGCCAGCAGCTGGGCCCTCCACGAGGGAGCAGATACGCAGTATTTT; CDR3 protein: CASSWALHEGADTQYF
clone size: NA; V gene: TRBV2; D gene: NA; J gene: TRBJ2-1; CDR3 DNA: TGTGCCAGCAGACCGAGAGAACTAGCAGGCAATGAGCAGTTCTTC; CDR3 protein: CASRPRELAGNEQFF
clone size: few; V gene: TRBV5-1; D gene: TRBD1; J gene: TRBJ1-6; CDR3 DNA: TGCGCCAGCGCGGAGGGACAGGGGGCAACTGGTTCACCCCTCCACTTT; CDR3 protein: CASAEGQGATGSPLHF
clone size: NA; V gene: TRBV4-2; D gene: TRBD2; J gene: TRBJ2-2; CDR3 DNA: TGTGCCAGCAGCCAAGTTTCGGGATTTAAAAAAGAGCGGGGGAACACCGGGGAGCTGTTTTTT; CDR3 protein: CASSQVSGFKKERGNTGELFF
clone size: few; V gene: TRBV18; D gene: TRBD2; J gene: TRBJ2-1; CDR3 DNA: TGTGCCAGCTCACGGACCCCACTAGCGGGGTACAATGAGCAGTTCTTC; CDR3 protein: CASSRTPLAGYNEQFF
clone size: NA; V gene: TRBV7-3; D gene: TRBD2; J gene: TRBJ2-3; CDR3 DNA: TGTGCCAGCAGCTCCGAAAACCGGGGGGTGACAGATACGCAGTATTTT; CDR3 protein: CASSSENRGVTDTQYF
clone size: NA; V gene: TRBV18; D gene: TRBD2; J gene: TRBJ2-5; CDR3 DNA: TGTGCCAGCTCACCACCTTGGACTAGCGGGCGGAGCGGGGAGACCCAGTACTTC; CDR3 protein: CASSPPWTSGRSGETQYF
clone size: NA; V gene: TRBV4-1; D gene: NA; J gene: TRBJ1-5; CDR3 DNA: TGCGCCAGCAGCCAAGATCTTAGGGGTTGGCCCCAGCATTTT; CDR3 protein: CASSQDLRGWPQHF
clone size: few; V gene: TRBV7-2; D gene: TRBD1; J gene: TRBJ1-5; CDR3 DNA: TGTGCCAGCAGCCCCCAGACAGGGATGATTCAGCCCCAGCATTTT; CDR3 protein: CASSPQTGMIQPQHF
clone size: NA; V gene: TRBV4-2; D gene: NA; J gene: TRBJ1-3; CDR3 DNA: TGTGCCAGCAGCCAAGATGGACAGCCGGGGGGAAACACCATATATTTT; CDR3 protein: CASSQDGQPGGNTIYF
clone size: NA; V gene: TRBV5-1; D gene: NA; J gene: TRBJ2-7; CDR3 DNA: TGCGCCAGCAGCTTGACTCTAGCGTCCTACGAGCAGTACTTC; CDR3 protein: CASSLTLASYEQYF
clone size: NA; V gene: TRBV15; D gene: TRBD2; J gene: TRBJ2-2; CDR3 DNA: TGTGCCACCAGCAGAGGATTAGCGGGAGGAGCCGGGGAGCTGTTTTTT; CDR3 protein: CATSRGLAGGAGELFF
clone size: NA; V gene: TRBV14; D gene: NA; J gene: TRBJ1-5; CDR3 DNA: TGTGCCAGCAGCCTCGGGGGGAACAATCAGCCCCAGCATTTT; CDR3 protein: CASSLGGNNQPQHF
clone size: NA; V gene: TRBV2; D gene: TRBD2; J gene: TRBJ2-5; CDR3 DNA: TGTGCCAGCAGTGCTGCGGGAGCCCCCCAAGAGACCCAGTACTTC; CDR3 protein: CASSAAGAPQETQYF
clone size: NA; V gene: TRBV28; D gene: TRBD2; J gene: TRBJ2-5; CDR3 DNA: TGTGCCAGCAGTTTAACTAGCGGGAAAGAGACCCAGTACTTC; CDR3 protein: CASSLTSGKETQYF
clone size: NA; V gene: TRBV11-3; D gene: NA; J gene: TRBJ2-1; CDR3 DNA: TGTGCCAGCAGCACACGGGGGAGCTCCTACAATGAGCAGTTCTTC; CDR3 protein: CASSTRGSSYNEQFF
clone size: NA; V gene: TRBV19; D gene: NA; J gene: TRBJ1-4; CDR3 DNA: TGTGCCAGTAGTATAATCAGTGCAACTAATGAAAAACTGTTTTTT; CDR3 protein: CASSIISATNEKLFF
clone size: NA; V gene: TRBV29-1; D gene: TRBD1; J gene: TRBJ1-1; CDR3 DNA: TGCAGCGCCGGGACAGGGGGGGTGAACACTGAAGCTTTCTTT; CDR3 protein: CSAGTGGVNTEAFF
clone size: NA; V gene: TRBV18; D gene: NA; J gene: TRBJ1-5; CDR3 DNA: TGTGCCAGCTCACCTGGGCTAAACAGAAATCAGCCCCAGCATTTT; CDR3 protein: CASSPGLNRNQPQHF